This TCR beta chain was identified during a study of OX40 agonist ivuxolimab in advanced cancers. Comment on this clone: Its target is unknown.

The V gene end was trimmed by 5 bases and the J gene end by 3 bases; junction bases not matched to a gene: 9. In germline, CDR1 is SNHLY, CDR2 FYNNEI. This CDR3 comprises 15 residues. TCRdb keeps only in-frame clones here, not all; method: immunoSEQ multiplex PCR. The table has about 89,000 clones, nearly 90% seen once. Study-wide results and limits: Researchers did not determine the expanded peripheral T cells' antigen specificity.

The origin of this receptor is an adult with an advanced solid tumor such as melanoma, head and neck, liver or kidney cancer. J is TRBJ2-5 and V is TRBV2; 7 bases map to TRBD1. Specimen: CD4+ or CD8+ T cells sorted from blood, collected in a trial of the OX40 agonist ivuxolimab. The CDR3 region is CASSRGRRAKETQYF. The CDR3 DNA sequence: TGTGCCAGCAGTAGGGGGCGGCGTGCTAAAGAGACCCAGTACTTC.